The entry below describes one T cell receptor (beta chain). Antigen specificity is unknown. Clinical symptoms, serum thyroxine and TRAb, thyroid ultrasound and orbital computed tomography were used for the diagnoses. The PBMCs were taken from around 9.1 ml of fresh peripheral blood. These data are taken from a study of T cells in Graves' hyperthyroidism and ophthalmopathy. General study points: Most clonotypes expanded in the thyroid (above 0.001) were also present in blood.

Germline CDR1 KGHSH, CDR2 LQKENI. The CDR3 runs to 17 residues. V lost 0 bases, J lost 2 bases, and 16 bases lay in between. Amplified regions were TCR beta CDR3 sequences from RNA transcripts. HTBI primers were used for first-round RT-PCR of the TCR CDR3. Each CDR3 protein gets one entry after TCRdb re-called the multiplex PCR reads with MiXCR. The table has hundreds of thousands of distinct CDR3 sequences, 15% to 20% seen once. This TCR derives from a woman in her late teens or twenties with Graves' ophthalmopathy. The sequencing input was blood. V is TRBV18 and J is TRBJ1-1; tentatively, D is TRBD1 (5 bases). CDR3 sequence: CASSPPGARRLNTEAFF. CDR3 DNA: TGTGCCAGCTCACCACCAGGGGCGCGCCGGCTTAACACTGAAGCTTTCTTT. The full variable domain, its missing parts supplied by reference TRBV18 and TRBJ1-1, is NAGVMQNPRHLVRRRGQEARLRCSPMKGHSHVYWYRQLPEEGLKFMVYLQKENIIDESGMPKERFSAEFPKEGPSILRIQQVVRGDSAAYFCASSPPGARRLNTEAFFGQGTRLTVV.